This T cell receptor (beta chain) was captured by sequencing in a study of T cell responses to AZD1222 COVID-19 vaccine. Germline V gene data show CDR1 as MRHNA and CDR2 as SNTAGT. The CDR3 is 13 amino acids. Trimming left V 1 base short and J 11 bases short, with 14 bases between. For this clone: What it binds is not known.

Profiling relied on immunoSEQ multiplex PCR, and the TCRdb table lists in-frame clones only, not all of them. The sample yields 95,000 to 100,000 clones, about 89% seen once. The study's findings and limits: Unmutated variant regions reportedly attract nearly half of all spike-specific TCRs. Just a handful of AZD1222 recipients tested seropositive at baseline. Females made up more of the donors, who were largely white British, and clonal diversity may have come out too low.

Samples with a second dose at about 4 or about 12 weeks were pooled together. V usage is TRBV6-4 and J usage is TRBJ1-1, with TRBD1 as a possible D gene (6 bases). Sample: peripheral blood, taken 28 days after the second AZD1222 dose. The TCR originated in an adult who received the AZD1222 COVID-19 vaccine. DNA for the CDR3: TGTGCCAGCAGTGACTTCACAGGGAAGGTCGCTTTCTTT. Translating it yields CASSDFTGKVAFF.